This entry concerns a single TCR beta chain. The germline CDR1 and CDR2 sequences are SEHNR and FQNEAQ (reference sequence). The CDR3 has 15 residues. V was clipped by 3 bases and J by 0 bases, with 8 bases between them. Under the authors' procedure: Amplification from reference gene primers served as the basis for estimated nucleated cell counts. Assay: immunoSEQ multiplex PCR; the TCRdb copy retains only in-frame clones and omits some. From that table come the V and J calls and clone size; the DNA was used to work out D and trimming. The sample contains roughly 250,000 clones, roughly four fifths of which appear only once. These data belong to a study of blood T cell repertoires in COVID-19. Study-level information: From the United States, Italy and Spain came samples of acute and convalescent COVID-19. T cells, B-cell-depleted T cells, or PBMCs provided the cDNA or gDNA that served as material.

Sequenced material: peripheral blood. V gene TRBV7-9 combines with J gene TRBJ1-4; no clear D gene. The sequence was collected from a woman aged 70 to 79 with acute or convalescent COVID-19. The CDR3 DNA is TGTGCCAGCAGCTTTGGAGGGACAACTAATGAAAAACTGTTTTTT. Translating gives CASSFGGTTNEKLFF.